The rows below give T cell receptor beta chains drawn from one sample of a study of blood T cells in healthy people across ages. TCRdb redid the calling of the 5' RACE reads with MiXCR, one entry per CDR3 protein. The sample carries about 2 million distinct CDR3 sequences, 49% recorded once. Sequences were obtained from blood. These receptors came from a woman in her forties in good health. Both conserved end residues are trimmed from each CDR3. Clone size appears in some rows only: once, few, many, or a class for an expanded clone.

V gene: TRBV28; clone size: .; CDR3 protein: ASSSSPGGAEETQY
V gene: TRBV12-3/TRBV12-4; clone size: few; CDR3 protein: ASKRQGARNIQY
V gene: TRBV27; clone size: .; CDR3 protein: ASSFGGLELGNIQY
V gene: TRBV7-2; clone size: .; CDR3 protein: ASSLDLALGDQY
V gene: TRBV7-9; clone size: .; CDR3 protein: ASSFDGGVTDTQY
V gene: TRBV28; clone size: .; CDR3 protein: ASSLLGISSYNEQY
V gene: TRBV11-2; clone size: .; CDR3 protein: ASSLVGAGAYNEQF
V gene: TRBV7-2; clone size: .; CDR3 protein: ASSSRAGQGMNTQY
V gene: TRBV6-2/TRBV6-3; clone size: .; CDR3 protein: ASSVPGLAGGPHTQY
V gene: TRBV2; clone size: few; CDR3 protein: ASRAGSGAF
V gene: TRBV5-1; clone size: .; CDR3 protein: ASSPPTGSIPFYEQY
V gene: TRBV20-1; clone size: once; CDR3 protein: SARALGQGAYQPQH
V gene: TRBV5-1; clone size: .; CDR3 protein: ASRQQGSTNEKLF
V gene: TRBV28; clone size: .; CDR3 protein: ASSPNGGAWETQY
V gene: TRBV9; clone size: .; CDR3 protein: ASSVAAPGAKNIQY
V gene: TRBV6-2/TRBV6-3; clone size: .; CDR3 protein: ASSYSDGTGTGFYEQY